Following are 8 T cell receptor beta chains from one sample sequenced in a study of T cell responses to AZD1222 COVID-19 vaccine. TCRdb keeps only in-frame clones here, not all; method: immunoSEQ multiplex PCR. The repertoire has around 170,000 clones, about 86% of them found once; the top ten carry 9.5% to 13%. The sequences come from peripheral blood, collected 28 days after the second AZD1222 dose. These receptors were taken from an adult who received the AZD1222 COVID-19 vaccine.

This chain links TRBV4-1 with TRBJ1-5; TRBD1 is a possible D gene (6 bases). Germline V gene lookup returns CDR1 MGHRA and CDR2 YSYEKL. Trimming shortened V by 0 bases and J by 6 bases, and 27 bases separated the two germline ends. The CDR3 loop spans 20 amino acids. The chain's CDR3 is CASSQDPSRVLMGASQPQHF. Written as DNA, the CDR3 is TGCGCCAGCAGCCAAGATCCGTCCCGGGTCCTCATGGGGGCCAGTCAGCCCCAGCATTTT.

The gene calls are TRBV5-1 and TRBJ1-4, with D hard to call. The germline V gene has CDR1 SGHRS and CDR2 YFSETQ. This CDR3 region has 16 residues. V was trimmed by 0 bases and J by 7 bases, leaving 16 bases between them. Here the CDR3 reads CASSLVGRRGAEKLFF. CDR3 nucleotides: TGCGCCAGCAGCTTGGTAGGACGCCGCGGCGCTGAAAAACTGTTTTTT.

This rearrangement joins TRBV2 to TRBJ2-5; TRBD2 might be the D (6 bases). The V gene's germline CDR1 is SNHLY and CDR2 FYNNEI. V was pared by 6 bases and J by 5 bases, with 13 bases between. The CDR3 extends over 13 amino acids. CDR3 sequence (DNA): TGTGCCAGCAGCCAGGACTACGGGGAGACCCAGTACTTC. Protein product: CASSQDYGETQYF. The variable domain in full, completed from reference TRBV2 and TRBJ2-5, reads EPEVTQTPSHQVTQMGQEVILRCVPISNHLYFYWYRQILGQKVEFLVSFYNNEISEKSEIFDDQFSVERPDGSNFTLKIRSTKLEDSAMYFCASSQDYGETQYFGPGTRLLVL.

In its sample, this clone was seen a few times. V and J are TRBV12-3 or TRBV12-4 and TRBJ2-2; no firm D call. This CDR3 spans 13 amino acids. The V end lost 7 bases, the J end lost 1 base, and 7 bases lay between the germline ends. The CDR3 loop is CASTYKNTGELFF. CDR3 coding DNA: TGTGCCAGCACATATAAGAACACCGGGGAGCTGTTTTTT.

The rearrangement joins TRBV5-1 to TRBJ2-7; 9 positions match TRBD1. The CDR3 totals 15 residues. Germline CDR1 SGHRS, CDR2 YFSETQ. Losses at the gene ends were 2 bases for V and 1 base for J; bases not matched to a gene: 4. The CDR3 is CASSFTGGDSYEQYF. CDR3 bases: TGCGCCAGCAGCTTCACAGGGGGCGATTCCTACGAGCAGTACTTC.

The rearrangement uses TRBV3-1 (or the pseudogene TRBV3-2) and TRBJ2-7, with 7 bases that match TRBD1. The length of the CDR3 is 13 residues. The V segment lost 4 bases and the J segment 3 bases; nucleotides outside the gene matches: 3. Germline V gives CDR1 LGHDT, CDR2 YNNKEL (reference sequence). In DNA form, the CDR3 reads TGTGCCAGCAGCCGGGACAGCCGCTACGAGCAGTACTTC. As protein: CASSRDSRYEQYF.

The genes are TRBV19 and TRBJ1-3; D gene uncertain. Trimming removed 3 bases from V and 4 bases from J, with 10 bases in between. There are 14 residues in the CDR3. From germline, CDR1 is LNHDA and CDR2 SQIVND (reference sequence). CDR3 coding DNA: TGTGCCAGTAGTATTTTGGTCTCCGGAAACACCATATATTTT. This translates into CASSILVSGNTIYF.

The chain combines TRBV19 with TRBJ2-1; 8 bases fit TRBD2. The CDR3 has 14 residues. The V and J ends lost 7 bases and 4 bases, in that order; junction bases with no gene match: 6. Looked up from germline, CDR1 is LNHDA and CDR2 is SQIVND (reference sequence). CDR3 amino acids: CASKTSEGYNEQFF. The CDR3 bases are TGTGCCAGTAAGACTAGCGAGGGGTACAATGAGCAGTTCTTC. The full variable domain, rest sourced from reference TRBV19 and TRBJ2-1, is DGGITQSPKYLFRKEGQNVTLSCEQNLNHDAMYWYRQDPGQGLRLIYYSQIVNDFQKGDIAEGYSVSREKKESFPLTVTSAQKNPTAFYLCASKTSEGYNEQFFGPGTRLTVL.